The entry that follows covers one T cell receptor beta chain sequence. Its antigen is currently not known. Base qualities are missing; no much larger clone stands one base away. The data originate from a study of blood T cell repertoires in COVID-19 (dated by TCRdb to the early 2020s). Looking at the study overall: Collaborator samples came from the United States, Italy and Spain and covered acute and convalescent phases of COVID-19. The material from the prospective study consisted of cDNA or gDNA derived from T cells, B-cell-depleted T cells, or PBMCs. The dataset comprised deeply sampled blood TCRbeta repertoires from subjects exposed to, actively infected with, or recovered from COVID-19. The repertoires were released in a freely available public database intended as a resource for research on the immune response to SARS-CoV-2. Samples were obtained from the ongoing ImmuneRACE study (first 160 participants) and from some 1,300 subjects provided by 6 global collaborators. A de-identified subject ID, COVID-19 status, age in years and sex were almost always included in the sample metadata. Where available, HLA class I and class II types were taken from metadata supplied by the sample provider and were not determined by assay-based typing.

The study at large found these results: Clinical and demographic metadata were provided uncurated, with the amount varying by source and participant.

TCRbeta CDR3 regions were amplified from genomic DNA using the immunoSEQ Assay, a bias-controlled multiplex PCR. In the paper's pipeline: Nucleated cell counts per sample were estimated from amplification of reference gene primers within the assay. To quantify the absolute abundance of each unique TCRbeta CDR3 rearrangement, sequence reads were collapsed and filtered. For each sample, productive Simpson clonality was calculated as the square root of Simpson's diversity index over productive rearrangements. This immuneACCESS table, as held by TCRdb, lists in-frame sequences with V and J called but not all clones. Of the missing ones, under half trace to an unresolved V gene in checked studies; the others have no known cause. V and J calls and clone size are copied from that table; D and trimming were computed from the DNA. The sample table lists a few hundred thousand clones, about nine tenths of them with a count of one. The ten largest clones take up over 0.7% of the sample.

Participants in the prospective study were enrolled through a virtual design, were aged about 18 to 90 years, and lived in approximately 25 United States geographic areas. In the prospective study, participants were assigned to cohorts based on the clinical history participants reported in a screening survey and a study questionnaire. A participant counted as exposed if, within 2 weeks of entering the study, that participant had been in contact with someone who had a PCR-confirmed or clinician-diagnosed COVID-19 case. Mobile phlebotomists in the prospective study collected whole blood, serum and a nasopharyngeal or oropharyngeal swab from every participant. Over a 2-month period, participants in the prospective study had the option of providing additional blood draws and questionnaires. Blood samples from the prospective study were shipped frozen or at room temperature prior to DNA extraction.

V and J lose 4 bases and 5 bases, and a span of 19 bases separates them. The CDR3 spans 16 residues, from the cysteine through the phenylalanine. Here the CDR3 DNA is all that survives: 48 bases in frame from base 1. Taken from the germline V gene, the CDR1 and CDR2 loops are SGHRS and YFSETQ. Sequencing was done on a sample of PBMCs or T cells enriched from blood (not recorded which). This sequence originates from a middle-aged woman who had been exposed to COVID-19. The sequence links TRBV5-1 to TRBJ2-1, with TRBD2 as a weak D call on 6 bases. The CDR3 amino acid sequence is: CASSPTYGGGDNEQFF. DNA sequence: TGCGCCAGCAGCCCTACGTACGGCGGAGGGGACAATGAGCAGTTCTTC.